The source of this T cell receptor beta chain is a study of chemoradiotherapy in HPV16-positive cancers. The V gene lost 5 bases and the J gene lost 5 bases, with 15 bases spanning the gap. The CDR3 is made up of 14 amino acids. Per the germline V gene, CDR1 is LNHDA and CDR2 is SQIVND (reference sequence). TCRdb keeps only in-frame clones here, not all; method: immunoSEQ multiplex PCR. The sample holds about 4,800 clones, over 65% seen once. The receptor was isolated from a human donor with HPV-associated anogenital cancer. The V call is TRBV19, the J call TRBJ2-5; D not resolved. This specimen was collected from a patient who underwent chemoradiotherapy. The CDR3 region has the DNA TGTGCCAGTAGTCACTCACCCGGCCTCGAGACCCAGTACTTC. As protein: CASSHSPGLETQYF.